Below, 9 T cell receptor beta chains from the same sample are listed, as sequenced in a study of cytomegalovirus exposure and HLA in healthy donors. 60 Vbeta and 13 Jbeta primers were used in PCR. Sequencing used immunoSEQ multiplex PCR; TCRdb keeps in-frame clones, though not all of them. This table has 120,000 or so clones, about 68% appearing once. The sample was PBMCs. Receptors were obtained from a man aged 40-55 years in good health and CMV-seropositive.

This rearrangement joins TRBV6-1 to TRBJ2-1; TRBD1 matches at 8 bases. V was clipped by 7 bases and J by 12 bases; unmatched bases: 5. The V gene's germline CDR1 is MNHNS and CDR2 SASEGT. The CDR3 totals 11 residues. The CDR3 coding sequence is TGTGCCAGCACCCTCGACAGGGGGCAGTTCTTC. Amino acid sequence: CASTLDRGQFF.

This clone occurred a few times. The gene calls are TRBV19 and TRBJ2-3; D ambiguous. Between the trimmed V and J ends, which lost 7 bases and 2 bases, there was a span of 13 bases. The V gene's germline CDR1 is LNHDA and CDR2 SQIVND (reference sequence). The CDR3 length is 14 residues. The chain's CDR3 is CASTGHRYTDTQYF. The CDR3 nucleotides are TGTGCCAGTACAGGTCACCGATACACAGATACGCAGTATTTT. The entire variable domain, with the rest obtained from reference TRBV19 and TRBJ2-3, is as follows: DGGITQSPKYLFRKEGQNVTLSCEQNLNHDAMYWYRQDPGQGLRLIYYSQIVNDFQKGDIAEGYSVSREKKESFPLTVTSAQKNPTAFYLCASTGHRYTDTQYFGPGTRLTVL.

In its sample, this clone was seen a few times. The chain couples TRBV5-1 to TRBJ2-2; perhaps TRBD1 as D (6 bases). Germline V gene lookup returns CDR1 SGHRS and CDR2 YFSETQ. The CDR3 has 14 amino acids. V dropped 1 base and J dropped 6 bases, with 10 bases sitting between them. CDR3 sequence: CASSLTGSSGELFF. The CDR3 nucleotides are TGCGCCAGCAGCTTGACAGGGTCGTCCGGGGAGCTGTTTTTT.

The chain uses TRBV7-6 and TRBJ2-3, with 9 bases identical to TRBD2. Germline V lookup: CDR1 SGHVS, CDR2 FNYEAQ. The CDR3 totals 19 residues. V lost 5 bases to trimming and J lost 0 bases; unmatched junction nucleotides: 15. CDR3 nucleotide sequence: TGTGCCAGCAGCCCCCGGGGTCCCGGGACTAGCAGTAGCACAGATACGCAGTATTTT. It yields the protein CASSPRGPGTSSSTDTQYF.

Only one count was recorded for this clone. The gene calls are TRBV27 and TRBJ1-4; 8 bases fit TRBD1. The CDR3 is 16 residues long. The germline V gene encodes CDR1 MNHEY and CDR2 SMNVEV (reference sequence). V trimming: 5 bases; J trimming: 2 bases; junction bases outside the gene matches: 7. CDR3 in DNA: TGTGCCAGCAGTCCCGCCCGACAGGGGACTAATGAAAAACTGTTTTTT. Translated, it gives CASSPARQGTNEKLFF.

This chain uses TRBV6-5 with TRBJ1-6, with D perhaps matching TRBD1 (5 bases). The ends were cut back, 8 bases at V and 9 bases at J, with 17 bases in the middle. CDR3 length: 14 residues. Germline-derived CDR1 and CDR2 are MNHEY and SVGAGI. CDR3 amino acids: CASSARDWGSPLHF. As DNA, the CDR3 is TGTGCCAGCTCGGCCAGGGATTGGGGTTCACCCCTCCACTTT.

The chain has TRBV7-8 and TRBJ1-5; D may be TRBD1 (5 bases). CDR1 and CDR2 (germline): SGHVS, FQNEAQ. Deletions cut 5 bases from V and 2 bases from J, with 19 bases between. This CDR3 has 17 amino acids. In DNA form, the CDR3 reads TGTGCCAGCAGCACGGCCTGGAGGGGCGCGGGCAATCAGCCCCAGCATTTT. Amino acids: CASSTAWRGAGNQPQHF.

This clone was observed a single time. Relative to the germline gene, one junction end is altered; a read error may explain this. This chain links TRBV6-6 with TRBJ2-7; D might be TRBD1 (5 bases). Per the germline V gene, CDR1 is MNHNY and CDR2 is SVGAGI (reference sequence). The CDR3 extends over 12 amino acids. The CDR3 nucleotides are TGTGCCAGCAGTTACAGGGCCGACAGCCCTAACTTC. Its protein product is CASSYRADSPNF.

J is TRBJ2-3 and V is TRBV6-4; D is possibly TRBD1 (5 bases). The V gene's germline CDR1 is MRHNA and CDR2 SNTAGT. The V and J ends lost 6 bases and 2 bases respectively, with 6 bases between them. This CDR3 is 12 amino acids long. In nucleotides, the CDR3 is TGTGCCAGCAGGGGGCTCACAGATACGCAGTATTTT. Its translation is CASRGLTDTQYF.